This T cell receptor (beta chain) stems from a study of blood T cells in healthy people across ages. Study-wide findings and caveats: More naive CD4+ cells and higher diversity marked long-lived donors relative to aged donors.

Isolation per sample recovered at least 7 million PBMCs. The CDR3 runs to 14 residues. Trimming stripped 3 bases from V and 4 bases from J, with 10 bases between. Looked up from germline, CDR1 is KGHSH and CDR2 is LQKENI. Alongside a J-beta primer mix, a sample-barcoded 5' primer served in a second PCR lasting about 6 to 11 cycles. A tag from a template-switch adaptor with 12 random nucleotides marked each cDNA molecule. One entry per CDR3 protein, called by TCRdb with MiXCR from the 5' RACE reads. This table holds about 1.8 million distinct CDR3 sequences, roughly 50% found once. In its sample, this clonotype was seen once. No antigen is known for it.

The V gene is TRBV18, the J gene TRBJ1-5, with TRBD1 as a possible D gene (6 bases). Material: blood. This TCR derives from a woman between 40 and 55 years old in good health. The CDR3 protein is CASSPDRKNQPQHF. For the CDR3, the DNA is TGTGCCAGCTCACCTGACAGGAAAAATCAGCCCCAGCATTTT.